This T cell receptor beta chain appears in the sequencing data of a study of T-cell memory formation after mild COVID-19. This clonotype has at least ten counts. In TCRdb, the 5' RACE reads were re-called with MiXCR into one record per CDR3 protein. The table records more than 300,000 distinct CDR3 sequences, around 15% of them present only once. CDR3 length equals 11 residues. The V gene lost 5 bases and the J gene lost 8 bases, with 7 bases spanning the gap. CDR1 SGHTA and CDR2 FQGNSA come from the germline V gene. This TCR was recovered from a man aged 18 to 35 who had mild COVID-19 (a few samples of this study predate the infection). Cell type and time point are not known. The chain recombines TRBV7-2 with TRBJ2-4; no clear D. Sequencing was performed on PBMCs or a T cell subset sorted from them (not recorded which). CDR3 sequence (DNA): TGTGCCAGCAGCCCAAATTACATTCAGTACTTC. Amino acid sequence: CASSPNYIQYF.